These 24 T cell receptor beta chains were all obtained from the same sample, sequenced in a study of OX40 agonist ivuxolimab in advanced cancers. Using immunoSEQ multiplex PCR, the repertoire was profiled, and TCRdb retains in-frame clones only, with some absent. The sample gives 100,000 to 150,000 clones, 92% of which show up once; under 0.85% is in the top ten. This material consisted of CD4+ or CD8+ T cells sorted from blood, taken in a trial of the OX40 agonist ivuxolimab. Receptor source: an adult with an advanced solid tumor such as melanoma, head and neck, liver or kidney cancer.

This chain joins TRBV15 and TRBJ1-1; D is uncertain. Trimming took 1 base from V and 3 from J, leaving 3 bases between them. The length of the CDR3 is 12 residues. CDR1 is LNHNV and CDR2 is YYDKDF in the germline V gene (reference sequence). CDR3 nucleotides: TGTGCCACCAGCAGAGCCCACACTGAAGCTTTCTTT. This gives the protein CATSRAHTEAFF.

This rearrangement joins TRBV5-6 to TRBJ1-6; maybe TRBD1 (6 bases). Trimming left V 3 bases short and J 10 bases short, with 11 bases between. The CDR3 sequence is 13 residues long. Germline values: CDR1 SGHDT, CDR2 YYEEEE. CDR3 coding DNA: TGTGCCAGCAGCTGGGACAAGGAATCACCCCTCCACTTT. It translates to CASSWDKESPLHF. The full variable domain, in which reference TRBV5-6 and TRBJ1-6 provide the parts outside the CDR3, is DAGVTQSPTHLIKTRGQQVTLRCSPKSGHDTVSWYQQALGQGPQFIFQYYEEEERQRGNFPDRFSGHQFPNYSSELNVNALLLGDSALYLCASSWDKESPLHFGNGTRLTVT.

The chain is built from TRBV6-4 and TRBJ1-4; 7 bases map to TRBD1. V shed 0 bases, J shed 6 bases, and the junction held 7 bases outside the gene matches. The germline V gene encodes CDR1 MRHNA and CDR2 SNTAGT. The CDR3 runs 16 residues. CDR3 DNA: TGTGCCAGCAGTGACTCTTGGGGCAGGGGGGATGAAAAACTGTTTTTT. This encodes CASSDSWGRGDEKLFF.

This chain joins TRBV5-1 and TRBJ1-2, with D perhaps matching TRBD1 (6 bases). Germline CDR1 reads SGHRS; CDR2 reads YFSETQ. This CDR3 is 13 amino acids long. V lost 0 bases to trimming and J lost 5 bases, with 8 bases between them. This CDR3 is CASSLVTGYGYTF. CDR3 sequence (DNA): TGCGCCAGCAGCTTGGTAACAGGGTATGGCTACACCTTC. The entire variable domain, with the rest obtained from reference TRBV5-1 and TRBJ1-2, is as follows: KAGVTQTPRYLIKTRGQQVTLSCSPISGHRSVSWYQQTPGQGLQFLFEYFSETQRNKGNFPGRFSGRQFSNSRSEMNVSTLELGDSALYLCASSLVTGYGYTFGSGTRLTVV.

In this sample, this clone turned up a few times. The V call is TRBV27, the J call TRBJ1-2, with a possible D match to TRBD1 (6 bases). Germline lookup yields CDR1 MNHEY and CDR2 SMNVEV (reference sequence). Deletions cut 10 bases from V and 6 bases from J, with 21 bases between. The CDR3 spans 14 residues. CDR3 protein: CATRSRGAFNGYTF. Written as DNA, the CDR3 is TGTGCCACCCGTTCTCGGGGGGCGTTCAATGGCTACACCTTC.

J is TRBJ1-3 and V is TRBV5-1; D gene ambiguous. Germline V gene data show CDR1 as SGHRS and CDR2 as YFSETQ. The CDR3 has 17 residues. V lost 2 bases, J lost 2 bases, and 17 bases lay in between. CDR3 sequence: CASSLTDPRLTGNTIYF. Here the CDR3 DNA reads TGCGCCAGCAGCTTAACTGACCCGAGACTCACTGGAAACACCATATATTTT.

This sequence joins TRBV18 and TRBJ2-1; D may be TRBD1 (6 bases). V was trimmed by 5 bases and J by 0 bases, leaving 17 bases between them. The CDR3 is made up of 17 amino acids. The germline V gene has CDR1 KGHSH and CDR2 LQKENI. CDR3 sequence reads: CASSAVAGESSYNEQFF. CDR3 bases: TGTGCCAGCTCAGCCGTTGCAGGGGAAAGCTCCTACAATGAGCAGTTCTTC.

The chain has TRBV6-1 and TRBJ1-1; D not resolved. Per the germline V gene, CDR1 is MNHNS and CDR2 is SASEGT. CDR3 length: 13 amino acids. The V end was cut by 6 bases, the J end by 8 bases, with 16 bases between. CDR3: CASSPPPWVEAFF. CDR3 DNA sequence: TGTGCCAGCAGCCCCCCCCCTTGGGTCGAAGCTTTCTTT.

V is TRBV27 and J is TRBJ1-1; D is uncertain. Germline V gives CDR1 MNHEY, CDR2 SMNVEV (reference sequence). V lost 1 base and J 1 base, leaving 10 bases between the germline ends. The CDR3 consists of 15 residues. CDR3 sequence reads: CASSLYYRSNTEAFF. CDR3 coding DNA: TGTGCCAGCAGTTTATATTACAGATCGAACACTGAAGCTTTCTTT.

V is TRBV5-6 and J is TRBJ2-2, with a possible D match to TRBD1 (6 bases). The V gene's germline CDR1 is SGHDT and CDR2 YYEEEE. The V and J ends lost 0 bases and 6 bases respectively, with 12 bases between them. This CDR3 is built from 15 residues. The CDR3 loop is CASSLVAAGAGELFF. In nucleotides, the CDR3 is TGTGCCAGCAGCTTGGTTGCCGCAGGGGCCGGGGAGCTGTTTTTT.

CDR3 nucleotides: TGTGCCAGCAGCTCCAGGACTAGCGGGCGATTTTACGAGCAGTACTTC. This gives the protein CASSSRTSGRFYEQYF. The V and J genes are TRBV7-9 and TRBJ2-7; 11 bases map to TRBD2. The germline V gene encodes CDR1 SEHNR and CDR2 FQNEAQ (reference sequence). V lost 4 bases, J lost 4 bases, and 9 bases stayed unmatched. The CDR3 is 16 residues long. The variable domain in full, with the rest retrieved from reference TRBV7-9 and TRBJ2-7, is DTGVSQNPRHKITKRGQNVTFRCDPISEHNRLYWYRQTLGQGPEFLTYFQNEAQLEKSRLLSDRFSAERPKGSFSTLEIQRTEQGDSAMYLCASSSRTSGRFYEQYFGPGTRLTVT.

V is TRBV28 and J is TRBJ1-1; the D is unclear. The CDR3 is 13 amino acids. Germline CDR1 and CDR2: MDHEN and SYDVKM. V lost 3 bases and J lost 6, with 11 bases in between. CDR3 in amino acids: CASSFRNSAEAFF. The CDR3 bases are TGTGCCAGCAGTTTCCGGAATAGCGCTGAAGCTTTCTTT.

Turning to this clone: Germline is not matched at one junction end, which may reflect a read error. The chain employs TRBV4-1 and TRBJ1-1; D may be TRBD1 (6 bases). CDR3 size: 15 residues. Germline loops: CDR1 MGHRA, CDR2 YSYEKL. CDR3 sequence: CASGQDMRGSTEAFF. The CDR3 region has the DNA TGCGCCAGCGGCCAAGATATGAGGGGGTCTACTGAAGCTTTCTTT.

CDR3 protein: CASSLATASTYEQYF. In DNA form, the CDR3 reads TGTGCCAGCAGCTTAGCCACCGCATCGACCTACGAGCAGTACTTC. J is TRBJ2-7 and V is TRBV7-9; D is undetermined. CDR1 SEHNR and CDR2 FQNEAQ come from the germline V gene (reference sequence). The V and J ends lost 0 bases and 2 bases respectively, with 11 bases between them. CDR3 length: 15 residues.

This rearrangement joins TRBV7-9 to TRBJ2-1, with TRBD2 matching over 7 bases. CDR3 size: 15 residues. Germline CDR1 and CDR2: SEHNR and FQNEAQ (reference sequence). Losses at the gene ends were 5 bases for V and 4 bases for J; bases not matched to a gene: 8. CDR3 amino acids: CASSPEGGRYNEQFF. The CDR3 nucleotides read TGTGCCAGCAGCCCCGAGGGCGGGAGATACAATGAGCAGTTCTTC.

The chain combines TRBV25-1 with TRBJ1-2; D is possibly TRBD1 (5 bases). Trimming stripped 2 bases from V and 8 bases from J, with 18 bases between. Germline V CDR1 and CDR2: MGHDK, SYGVNS. The length of the CDR3 is 15 residues. The CDR3 reads CASSEPGTPLAGYTF. As DNA, the CDR3 is TGTGCCAGCAGTGAACCCGGGACGCCTCTTGCGGGCTACACCTTC.

V usage is TRBV10-3 and J usage is TRBJ2-7; 11 nucleotides agree with TRBD2. The germline CDR1 and CDR2 sequences are ENHRY and SYGVKD. This CDR3 comprises 15 residues. The V and J ends lost 10 bases and 1 base, in that order; junction bases with no gene match: 9. In DNA form, the CDR3 reads TGTGCCACCGGGGGAATAGCGGGAGGGTCCTACGAGCAGTACTTC. Protein: CATGGIAGGSYEQYF.

This sequence joins TRBV5-1 and TRBJ2-5; 7 bases map to TRBD2. This CDR3 contains 13 residues. Germline trimming cut 7 bases from V and 4 bases from J; bases unmatched to any gene: 7. Germline V gene lookup returns CDR1 SGHRS and CDR2 YFSETQ. CDR3 coding DNA: TGCGCCAGCTTCGGGGAGGGGAGAGAGACCCAGTACTTC. Translated, it gives CASFGEGRETQYF.

V is TRBV19 and J is TRBJ1-1; a weak D match, TRBD1 (5 bases). The CDR3 extends over 15 amino acids. V lost 6 bases and J 0 bases, leaving 14 bases between the germline ends. Germline lookup yields CDR1 LNHDA and CDR2 SQIVND (reference sequence). DNA of the CDR3: TGTGCCAGTAGGCCCCCCGGGACCATGAACACTGAAGCTTTCTTT. Translating gives CASRPPGTMNTEAFF.

This chain uses TRBV20-1 with TRBJ2-7; D unresolved. CDR1 is DFQATT, CDR2 SNEGSKA, per germline (reference sequence). The V and J ends lost 2 bases and 4 bases respectively, with 6 bases between them. There are 11 residues in the CDR3. CDR3 region: CSARTLYEQYF. CDR3 bases: TGCAGTGCTAGAACACTTTACGAGCAGTACTTC.

In its sample, this clone was seen once. The chain is built from TRBV28 and TRBJ2-7; 7 bases map to TRBD1. The trim removed 3 bases at V and 0 bases at J, leaving 5 bases unmatched. The CDR3 is 15 amino acids. Germline V gives CDR1 MDHEN, CDR2 SYDVKM. The CDR3 here is CASSLTGPSSYEQYF. As DNA, the CDR3 is TGTGCCAGCAGTTTGACAGGGCCCAGCTCCTACGAGCAGTACTTC.

V and J are TRBV5-4 and TRBJ2-6; D remains ambiguous. Germline V gives CDR1 SGHNT, CDR2 YYREEE (reference sequence). Trimming removed 0 bases at V and 2 bases at J, with 6 bases between. The CDR3 totals 15 residues. Here the CDR3 DNA reads TGTGCCAGCAGCTTGGGGGCGCCTGGGGCCAACGTCCTGACTTTC. Its protein product is CASSLGAPGANVLTF.

This rearrangement joins TRBV10-3 to TRBJ1-3; D may be TRBD1 (5 bases). The V and J ends lost 3 bases and 4 bases respectively, with 13 bases between them. The CDR3 loop spans 15 amino acids. Germline CDR1 ENHRY, CDR2 SYGVKD. CDR3 residues: CAISEQAISGNTIYF. Here the CDR3 DNA reads TGTGCCATCAGTGAACAGGCGATTTCAGGAAACACCATATATTTT.

This clone was counted a few times. This chain connects TRBV6-1 to TRBJ1-2, with D possibly matching TRBD1 (6 bases). Trimming shortened V by 6 bases and J by 5 bases, and 16 bases separated the two germline ends. CDR1 is MNHNS, CDR2 SASEGT, per germline. CDR3 length equals 14 residues. CDR3 coding DNA: TGTGCCAGCAGGGACCAGGGGACGGTATATGGCTACACCTTC. The encoded protein is CASRDQGTVYGYTF.